The present T cell receptor beta chain was sequenced within a study of neoadjuvant nivolumab and ipilimumab in lung cancer. Study-wide results and caveats: Pretherapy blood TCR richness correlated positively with resected tumor richness.

Concerning this clone: Its antigen is unknown.

V was cut by 2 bases and J by 7 bases, with 10 bases left in between. From germline, CDR1 is SGHDT and CDR2 YYEEEE. The CDR3 contains 13 residues. The assay was immunoSEQ multiplex PCR, and TCRdb's table has in-frame clones only and misses some. This repertoire shows roughly 28,000 clones, about 83% found once; its top ten account for approximately 5.1%. The sequenced sample was tumor tissue, obtained after neoadjuvant nivolumab, alone or with ipilimumab, at or shortly before surgery. The sequence was collected from an adult with non-small cell lung cancer. The V gene is TRBV5-6, the J gene TRBJ1-3, with a tentative D call TRBD1 (6 bases). The CDR3 DNA follows: TGTGCCAGCAGCTTACAGGGAAGTAACACCATATATTTT. The encoded protein is CASSLQGSNTIYF.